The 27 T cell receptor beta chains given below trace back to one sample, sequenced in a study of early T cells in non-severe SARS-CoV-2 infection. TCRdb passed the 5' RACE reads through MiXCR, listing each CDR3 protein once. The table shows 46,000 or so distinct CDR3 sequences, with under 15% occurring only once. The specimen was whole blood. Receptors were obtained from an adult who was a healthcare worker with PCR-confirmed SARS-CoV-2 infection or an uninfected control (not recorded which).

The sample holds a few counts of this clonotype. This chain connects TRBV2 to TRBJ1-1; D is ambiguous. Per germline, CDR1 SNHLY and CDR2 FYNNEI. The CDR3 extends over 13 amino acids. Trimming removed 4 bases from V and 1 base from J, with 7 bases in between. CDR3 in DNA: TGTGCCAGCAGTGGAGGTCCGAACACTGAAGCTTTCTTT. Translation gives CASSGGPNTEAFF.

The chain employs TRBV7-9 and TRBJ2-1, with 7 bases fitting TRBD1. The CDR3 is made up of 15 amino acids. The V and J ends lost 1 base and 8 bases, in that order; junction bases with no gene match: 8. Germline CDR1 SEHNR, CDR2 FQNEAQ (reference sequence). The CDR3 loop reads CASSLDGTEVHEQFF. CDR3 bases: TGTGCCAGCAGCTTAGACGGGACAGAAGTCCATGAGCAGTTCTTC.

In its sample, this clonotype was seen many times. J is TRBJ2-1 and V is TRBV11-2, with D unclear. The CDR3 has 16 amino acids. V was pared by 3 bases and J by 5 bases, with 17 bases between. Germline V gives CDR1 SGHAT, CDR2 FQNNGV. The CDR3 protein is CASSFAPRGLHNEQFF. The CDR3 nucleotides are TGTGCCAGCAGCTTCGCTCCGCGCGGTCTCCACAATGAGCAGTTCTTC. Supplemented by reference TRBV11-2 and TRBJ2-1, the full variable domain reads EAGVAQSPRYKIIEKRQSVAFWCNPISGHATLYWYQQILGQGPKLLIQFQNNGVVDDSQLPKDRFSAERLKGVDSTLKIQPAKLEDSAVYLCASSFAPRGLHNEQFFGPGTRLTVL.

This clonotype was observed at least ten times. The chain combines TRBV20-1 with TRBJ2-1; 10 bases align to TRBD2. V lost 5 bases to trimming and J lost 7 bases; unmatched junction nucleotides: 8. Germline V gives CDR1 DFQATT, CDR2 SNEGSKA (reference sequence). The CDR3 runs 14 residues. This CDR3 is CSARVLAGANEQFF. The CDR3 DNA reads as TGCAGTGCTCGGGTGCTAGCGGGAGCTAATGAGCAGTTCTTC.

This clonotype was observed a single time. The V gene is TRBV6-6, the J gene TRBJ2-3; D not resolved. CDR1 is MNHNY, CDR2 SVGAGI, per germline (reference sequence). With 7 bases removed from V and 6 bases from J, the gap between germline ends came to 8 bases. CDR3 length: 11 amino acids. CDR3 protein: CASKRADTQYF. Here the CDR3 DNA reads TGTGCCAGCAAACGGGCGGATACGCAGTATTTT.

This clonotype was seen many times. The CDR3: CASSRYGQGLYEQYF. The CDR3 bases are TGTGCCAGCAGCCGCTATGGACAGGGGCTATACGAGCAGTACTTC. The chain combines TRBV7-3 with TRBJ2-7; the match to TRBD1 covers 9 bases. The CDR3 is 15 residues long. Looked up from germline, CDR1 is SGHTA and CDR2 is FQGTGA. The J segment lost 4 bases and the V segment lost 5 bases, leaving 9 bases of the junction unmatched. Full variable domain (outside the CDR3, taken from reference TRBV7-3 and TRBJ2-7): GAGVSQTPSNKVTEKGKYVELRCDPISGHTALYWYRQSLGQGPEFLIYFQGTGAADDSGLPNDRFFAVRPEGSVSTLKIQRTERGDSAVYLCASSRYGQGLYEQYFGPGTRLTVT.

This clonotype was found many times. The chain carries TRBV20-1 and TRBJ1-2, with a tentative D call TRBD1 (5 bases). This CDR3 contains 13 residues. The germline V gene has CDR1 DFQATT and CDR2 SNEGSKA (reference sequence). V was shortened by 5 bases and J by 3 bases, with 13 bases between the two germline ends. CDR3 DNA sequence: TGCAGTGCTGCCAGGGTTCGAGACTATGGCTACACCTTC. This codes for CSAARVRDYGYTF.

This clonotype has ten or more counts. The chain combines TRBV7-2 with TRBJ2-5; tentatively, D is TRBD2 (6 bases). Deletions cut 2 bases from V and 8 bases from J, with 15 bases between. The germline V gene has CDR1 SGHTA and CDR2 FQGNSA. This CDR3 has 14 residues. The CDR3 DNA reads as TGTGCCAGCAGCTTAAATTGGGACTCCCCTACCCAGTACTTC. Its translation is CASSLNWDSPTQYF.

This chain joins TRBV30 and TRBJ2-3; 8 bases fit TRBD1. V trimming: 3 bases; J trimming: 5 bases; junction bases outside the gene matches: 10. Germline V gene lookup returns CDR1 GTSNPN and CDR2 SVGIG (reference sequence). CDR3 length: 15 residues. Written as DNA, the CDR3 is TGTGCCTGGAGCGCGGGGCAGGGGGCGGTAGATACGCAGTATTTT. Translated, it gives CAWSAGQGAVDTQYF.

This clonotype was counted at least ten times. The CDR3, as DNA: TGTGCCAGCAGCTTCGGAGGGGGCCGTCATGAAAAACTGTTTTTT. Translation: CASSFGGGRHEKLFF. This rearrangement joins TRBV7-9 to TRBJ1-4, with TRBD1 identical over 7 bases. J was trimmed by 6 bases and V by 3 bases; bases with no gene match: 7. CDR1 SEHNR and CDR2 FQNEAQ come from the germline V gene (reference sequence). The CDR3 runs 15 residues. The complete variable domain, with remaining parts taken from reference TRBV7-9 and TRBJ1-4, reads DTGVSQNPRHKITKRGQNVTFRCDPISEHNRLYWYRQTLGQGPEFLTYFQNEAQLEKSRLLSDRFSAERPKGSFSTLEIQRTEQGDSAMYLCASSFGGGRHEKLFFGSGTQLSVL.

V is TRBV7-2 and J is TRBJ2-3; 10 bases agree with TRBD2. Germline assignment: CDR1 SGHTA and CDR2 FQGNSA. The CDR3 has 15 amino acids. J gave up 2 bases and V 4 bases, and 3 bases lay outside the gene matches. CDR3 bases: TGTGCCAGCAGCTGGGGACTAGCGCACACAGATACGCAGTATTTT. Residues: CASSWGLAHTDTQYF.

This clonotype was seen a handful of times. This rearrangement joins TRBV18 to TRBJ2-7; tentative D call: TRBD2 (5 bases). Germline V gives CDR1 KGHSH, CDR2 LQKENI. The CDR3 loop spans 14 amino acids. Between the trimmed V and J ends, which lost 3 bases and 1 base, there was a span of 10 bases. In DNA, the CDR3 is TGTGCCAGCTCACCCGGACCGGGATCCTACGAGCAGTACTTC. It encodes CASSPGPGSYEQYF.

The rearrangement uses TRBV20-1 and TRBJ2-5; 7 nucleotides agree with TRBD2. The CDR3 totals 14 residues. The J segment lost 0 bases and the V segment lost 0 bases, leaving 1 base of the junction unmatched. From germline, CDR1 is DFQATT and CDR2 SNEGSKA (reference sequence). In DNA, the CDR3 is TGCAGTGCTAGAGAGGGGACTAACCAAGAGACCCAGTACTTC. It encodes CSAREGTNQETQYF.

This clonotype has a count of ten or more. The chain's CDR3 is CASSFGHQEETQYF. CDR3 sequence (DNA): TGTGCCAGCAGCTTTGGCCACCAGGAGGAGACCCAGTACTTC. The chain uses TRBV7-2 and TRBJ2-5; D unresolved. Germline CDR1 is SGHTA and CDR2 is FQGNSA. The CDR3 is made up of 14 amino acids. V was pared by 3 bases and J by 5 bases, with 13 bases between.

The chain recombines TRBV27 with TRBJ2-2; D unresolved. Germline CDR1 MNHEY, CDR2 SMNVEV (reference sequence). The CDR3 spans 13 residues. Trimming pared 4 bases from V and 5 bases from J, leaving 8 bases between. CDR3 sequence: CASSSDWTGELFF. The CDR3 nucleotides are TGTGCCAGCAGTTCCGACTGGACCGGGGAGCTGTTTTTT.

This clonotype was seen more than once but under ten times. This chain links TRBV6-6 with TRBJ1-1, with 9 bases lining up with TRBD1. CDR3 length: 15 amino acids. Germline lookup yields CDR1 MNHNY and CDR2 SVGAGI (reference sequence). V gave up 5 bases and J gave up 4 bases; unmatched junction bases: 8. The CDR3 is CASSTQQGAGTEAFF. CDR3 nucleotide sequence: TGTGCCAGCAGTACGCAACAGGGGGCTGGCACTGAAGCTTTCTTT.

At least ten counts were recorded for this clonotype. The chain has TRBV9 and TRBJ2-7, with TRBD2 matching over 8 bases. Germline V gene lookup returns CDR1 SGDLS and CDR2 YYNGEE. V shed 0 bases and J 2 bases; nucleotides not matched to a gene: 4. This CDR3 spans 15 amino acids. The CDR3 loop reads CASSVGAGETYEQYF. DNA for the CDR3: TGTGCCAGCAGCGTAGGAGCGGGAGAGACCTACGAGCAGTACTTC.

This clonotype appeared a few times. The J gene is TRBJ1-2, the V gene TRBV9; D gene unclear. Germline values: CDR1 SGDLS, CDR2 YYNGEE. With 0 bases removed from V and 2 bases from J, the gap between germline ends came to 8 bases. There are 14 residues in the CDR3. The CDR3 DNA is TGTGCCAGCAGCGTAGAACCGGAAAACTATGGCTACACCTTC. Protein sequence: CASSVEPENYGYTF.

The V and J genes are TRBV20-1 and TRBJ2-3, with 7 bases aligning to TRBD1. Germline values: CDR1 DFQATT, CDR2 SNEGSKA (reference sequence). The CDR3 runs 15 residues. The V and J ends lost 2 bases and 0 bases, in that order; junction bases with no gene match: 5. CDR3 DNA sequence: TGCAGTGCTAGAACTTGGGACAGAAGCACAGATACGCAGTATTTT. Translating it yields CSARTWDRSTDTQYF.

In DNA, the CDR3 is TGTGCCAGCAGCTTACAGGGGAACGAGCAGTACTTC. This gives the protein CASSLQGNEQYF. This chain uses TRBV7-9 with TRBJ2-7; tentatively, D is TRBD1 (6 bases). V was trimmed by 2 bases and J by 5 bases, leaving 7 bases between them. Germline V gene lookup returns CDR1 SEHNR and CDR2 FQNEAQ (reference sequence). CDR3 length: 12 amino acids.

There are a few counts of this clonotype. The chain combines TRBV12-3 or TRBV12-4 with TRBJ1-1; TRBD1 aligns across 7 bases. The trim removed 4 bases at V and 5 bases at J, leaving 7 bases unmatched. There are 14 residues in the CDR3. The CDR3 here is CASSSRQGVTEAFF. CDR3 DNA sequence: TGTGCCAGCAGTTCAAGGCAGGGGGTGACTGAAGCTTTCTTT.

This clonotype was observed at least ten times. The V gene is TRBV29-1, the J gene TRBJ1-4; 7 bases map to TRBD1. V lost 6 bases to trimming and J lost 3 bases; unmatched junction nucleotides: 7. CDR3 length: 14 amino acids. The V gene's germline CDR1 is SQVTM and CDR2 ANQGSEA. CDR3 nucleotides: TGCAGCGTCCTGGGAGGGACAGCTAATGAAAAACTGTTTTTT. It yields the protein CSVLGGTANEKLFF.

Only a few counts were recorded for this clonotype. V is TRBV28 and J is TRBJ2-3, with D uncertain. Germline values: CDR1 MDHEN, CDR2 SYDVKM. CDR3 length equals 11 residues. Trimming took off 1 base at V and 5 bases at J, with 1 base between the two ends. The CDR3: CASSLLDTQYF. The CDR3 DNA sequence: TGTGCCAGCAGTTTATTAGATACGCAGTATTTT.

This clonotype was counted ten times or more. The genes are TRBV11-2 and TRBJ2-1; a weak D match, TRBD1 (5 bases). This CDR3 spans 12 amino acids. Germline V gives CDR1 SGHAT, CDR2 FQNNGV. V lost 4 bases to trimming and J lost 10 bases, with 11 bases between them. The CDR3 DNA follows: TGTGCCAGCAGCTCAGCAGGGTACGAGCAGTTCTTC. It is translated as CASSSAGYEQFF.

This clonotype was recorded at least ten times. In nucleotides, the CDR3 is TGTGCCACCAGTGATCCCCGGACAGGGGGCAATCAGCCCCAGCATTTT. This translates into CATSDPRTGGNQPQHF. The chain couples TRBV24-1 to TRBJ1-5; 9 nucleotides agree with TRBD1. The germline gives CDR1 KGHDR, CDR2 SFDVKD. The ends lost 3 bases at V and 2 bases at J; junction bases unmatched: 4. This CDR3 spans 16 amino acids.

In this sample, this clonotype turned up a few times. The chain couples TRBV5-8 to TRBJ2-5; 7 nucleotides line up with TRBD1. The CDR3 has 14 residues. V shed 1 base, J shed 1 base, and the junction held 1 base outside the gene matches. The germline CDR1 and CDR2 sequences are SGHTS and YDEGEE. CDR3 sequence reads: CASSLRQGQETQYF. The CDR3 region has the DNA TGTGCCAGCAGCTTGAGACAGGGCCAAGAGACCCAGTACTTC.

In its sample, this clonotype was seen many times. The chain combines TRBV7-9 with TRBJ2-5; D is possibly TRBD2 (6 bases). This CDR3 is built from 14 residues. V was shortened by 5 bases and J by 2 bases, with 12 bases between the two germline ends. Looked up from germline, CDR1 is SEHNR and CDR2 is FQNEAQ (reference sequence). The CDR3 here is CASSPTRGQETQYF. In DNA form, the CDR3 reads TGTGCCAGCAGCCCCACGCGGGGACAAGAGACCCAGTACTTC.